Listed here are 30 T cell receptor beta chains from one sample, sequenced in a study of vaccination and CD4 T cells after COVID-19. Treatment given: approximately nine-day PBMC culture with coronavirus spike peptide pools or control peptides (ViraFEST assay). With the Oncomine TCR Beta short-read assay, DNA from cultured CD4+ T cells was sequenced. TCRdb called the PCR reads again in MiXCR, with one record for every CDR3 protein. The table lists 2,500 to 3,500 distinct CDR3 sequences, around 77% of them singletons. Their recognized antigens are unknown. The specimen was CD4+ T cells from blood, cultured in vitro. Source of these receptors: a human donor who had recovered from COVID-19.

The chain recombines TRBV6-1 with TRBJ1-5; 9 bases align to TRBD1. Germline V gene data show CDR1 as MNHNS and CDR2 as SASEGT. The CDR3 runs 11 residues. The V gene end was trimmed by 11 bases and the J gene end by 4 bases; junction bases not matched to a gene: 0. CDR3 loop: CAGQGNQPQHF. The CDR3 DNA reads TGTGCCGGACAGGGGAATCAGCCCCAGCATTTT.

DNA for the CDR3: TGCGCCAGCAGCCCCGCCGGGGGAGAGGGTGGCTACACCTTC. Its protein product is CASSPAGGEGGYTF. The chain carries TRBV5-1 and TRBJ1-2, with D perhaps TRBD1 (5 bases). The CDR3 contains 14 residues. Trimming stripped 4 bases from V and 7 bases from J, with 17 bases between. Germline lookup yields CDR1 SGHRS and CDR2 YFSETQ.

The V call is TRBV5-4, the J call TRBJ2-3, with 11 bases identical to TRBD2. This CDR3 comprises 17 residues. CDR1 SGHNT and CDR2 YYREEE come from the germline V gene (reference sequence). V shed 1 base, J shed 3 bases, and the junction held 7 bases outside the gene matches. The CDR3 bases are TGTGCCAGCAGCTTGCGCGTAGCGGGGGGGTGGACAGATACGCAGTATTTT. It translates to CASSLRVAGGWTDTQYF.

This clonotype was seen a single time. The V and J genes are TRBV7-9 and TRBJ1-4; no definite D call. CDR1 and CDR2 from the germline V gene are SEHNR and FQNEAQ (reference sequence). This CDR3 region has 15 residues. The V gene lost 1 base and the J gene lost 5 bases, with 11 bases spanning the gap. The CDR3 DNA follows: TGTGCCAGCAGCTTAGAAGGAGGGATCAATGAAAAACTGTTTTTT. Its protein is CASSLEGGINEKLFF.

This chain uses TRBV5-4 with TRBJ1-2; D possibly corresponds to TRBD1 (6 bases). The CDR3 spans 16 residues. Trimming cost V 3 bases and J 5 bases, with 20 bases left between them. The germline V gene encodes CDR1 SGHNT and CDR2 YYREEE (reference sequence). The DNA for the CDR3 is TGTGCCAGCAGCTCAGGACAGCTTTCAAACTCATATGGCTACACCTTC. This encodes CASSSGQLSNSYGYTF.

This clonotype has only a few counts. The rearrangement links TRBV18 to TRBJ1-1, with 7 positions matching TRBD1. This CDR3 is built from 14 residues. The germline gives CDR1 KGHSH, CDR2 LQKENI. J gave up 2 bases and V 3 bases, and 3 bases lay outside the gene matches. CDR3 region: CASSPAGGNTEAFF. DNA for the CDR3: TGTGCCAGCTCACCCGCAGGGGGAAACACTGAAGCTTTCTTT.

This CDR3 is CASSTRVPSEAFF. Here the CDR3 DNA reads TGTGCCAGCAGCACCAGGGTCCCGAGTGAAGCTTTCTTT. The rearrangement joins TRBV7-9 to TRBJ1-1; tentative D call: TRBD1 (5 bases). The CDR3 has 13 amino acids. The V and J ends lost 5 bases and 7 bases respectively, with 14 bases between them. Looked up from germline, CDR1 is SEHNR and CDR2 is FQNEAQ (reference sequence).

This chain uses TRBV19 with TRBJ2-3; the match to TRBD2 covers 14 bases. The junction had 8 bases not matched to a gene; V was cut back by 5 bases and J by 7 bases. CDR1 is LNHDA, CDR2 SQIVND, per germline (reference sequence). This CDR3 comprises 16 residues. CDR3 DNA sequence: TGTGCCAGTAGTCCCCGGACTAGCGGGGGGACGAATACGCAGTATTTT. As protein: CASSPRTSGGTNTQYF. Looking up the rest from reference TRBV19 and TRBJ2-3 gives the full variable domain: DGGITQSPKYLFRKEGQNVTLSCEQNLNHDAMYWYRQDPGQGLRLIYYSQIVNDFQKGDIAEGYSVSREKKESFPLTVTSAQKNPTAFYLCASSPRTSGGTNTQYFGPGTRLTVL.

The CDR3 DNA follows: TGTGCCAGCAGTTTACCCCCCTCCACGCTTGGCTACACCTTC. As protein: CASSLPPSTLGYTF. This chain uses TRBV12-3 or TRBV12-4 with TRBJ1-2; D is unclear. V was shortened by 2 bases and J by 7 bases, with 14 bases between the two germline ends. The CDR3 sequence is 14 residues long.

The chain recombines TRBV21-1 with TRBJ1-3; the table's D gene call, TRBD1, was not cross checked with the DNA. TRBV21-1 is termed a pseudogene. The CDR3 runs 17 residues. CDR3: CASSNLKGLSSGNTIYF. The CDR3 region has the DNA TGTGCCAGCAGCAATCTAAAAGGACTGTCCTCTGGAAACACCATATATTTT.

This clonotype was observed a single time. The chain uses TRBV10-3 and TRBJ2-2, with a tentative D call TRBD1 (5 bases). V was trimmed by 4 bases and J by 6 bases, leaving 18 bases between them. The CDR3 sequence is 16 residues long. CDR1 and CDR2 (germline): ENHRY, SYGVKD. CDR3: CAISVLRRQLAGELFF. The CDR3 nucleotides are TGTGCCATCAGTGTATTAAGGAGACAGTTGGCCGGGGAGCTGTTTTTT.

The genes are TRBV2 and TRBJ1-5; TRBD1 aligns across 7 bases. CDR1 is SNHLY and CDR2 is FYNNEI in the germline V gene. The V segment lost 6 bases and the J segment 4 bases; nucleotides outside the gene matches: 9. This CDR3 spans 15 amino acids. The CDR3 DNA reads as TGTGCCAGCAGCCAACAGGGGAGGGATAATCAGCCCCAGCATTTT. Protein product: CASSQQGRDNQPQHF.

This clonotype was seen only a few times. The CDR3: CASSLTGVDYGYTF. The CDR3 coding sequence is TGTGCCAGCAGCTTGACAGGGGTCGACTATGGCTACACCTTC. The chain combines TRBV7-2 with TRBJ1-2; 8 bases align to TRBD1. Unmatched junction bases numbered 3, after V lost 3 bases and J lost 3 bases. In germline, CDR1 is SGHTA, CDR2 FQGNSA. The CDR3 has 14 residues.

The genes are TRBV27 and TRBJ1-3, with 7 bases matching TRBD1. The V gene end was trimmed by 5 bases and the J gene end by 0 bases; junction bases not matched to a gene: 7. The V gene's germline CDR1 is MNHEY and CDR2 SMNVEV (reference sequence). CDR3 length equals 16 residues. CDR3 nucleotides: TGTGCCAGCAGTCCTCGGACAGGTTTCTCTGGAAACACCATATATTTT. Residues: CASSPRTGFSGNTIYF.

The V gene is TRBV24-1, the J gene TRBJ1-1, with D maybe TRBD1 (5 bases). Germline V lookup: CDR1 KGHDR, CDR2 SFDVKD. The CDR3 runs 17 residues. V was clipped by 3 bases and J by 0 bases, with 16 bases between them. The CDR3 coding sequence is TGTGCCACCAGTGATACAGGACGGAAACAAATGAACACTGAAGCTTTCTTT. It encodes CATSDTGRKQMNTEAFF.

This clonotype is medium-sized within its sample. The chain carries TRBV6-5 and TRBJ1-2, with D tentatively TRBD1 (6 bases). The germline CDR1 and CDR2 sequences are MNHEY and SVGAGI. V lost 2 bases and J 7 bases, leaving 14 bases between the germline ends. The CDR3 totals 14 residues. CDR3 coding DNA: TGTGCCAGCAGTTACCCCGGGGGCCTCACTGGCTACACCTTC. Its protein is CASSYPGGLTGYTF.

The rearrangement uses TRBV19 and TRBJ1-1; D perhaps matches TRBD1 (5 bases). CDR1 and CDR2 from the germline V gene are LNHDA and SQIVND (reference sequence). V was trimmed by 9 bases and J by 1 base, leaving 15 bases between them. This CDR3 contains 14 residues. CDR3 residues: CASKYLQANTEAFF. The CDR3 region has the DNA TGTGCCAGCAAATACCTACAGGCGAACACTGAAGCTTTCTTT.

The rearrangement uses TRBV15 and TRBJ1-3; D uncertain. The V end was cut by 3 bases, the J end by 9 bases, with 12 bases between. The CDR3 extends over 13 amino acids. Germline V gene lookup returns CDR1 LNHNV and CDR2 YYDKDF (reference sequence). The CDR3 DNA sequence: TGTGCCACCAGCAGGGATTCGGGTGGCACCATATATTTT. This codes for CATSRDSGGTIYF. Together with reference TRBV15 and TRBJ1-3, the CDR3 gives the full variable domain: DAMVIQNPRYQVTQFGKPVTLSCSQTLNHNVMYWYQQKSSQAPKLLFHYYDKDFNNEADTPDNFQSRRPNTSFCFLDIRSPGLGDTAMYLCATSRDSGGTIYFGEGSWLTVV.

The V gene is TRBV6-1, the J gene TRBJ1-6, with D possibly being TRBD1 (6 bases). Trimming took off 4 bases at V and 6 bases at J, with 19 bases between the two ends. Per germline, CDR1 MNHNS and CDR2 SASEGT. There are 17 residues in the CDR3. CDR3 nucleotide sequence: TGTGCCAGCAGTGCGACACCTTTGACAGGAGGTAATTCACCCCTCCACTTT. Amino acids: CASSATPLTGGNSPLHF.

This chain connects TRBV20-1 to TRBJ2-5, with D possibly being TRBD2 (5 bases). Trimming removed 1 base at V and 5 bases at J, with 17 bases between. The CDR3 length is 15 residues. CDR1 is DFQATT, CDR2 SNEGSKA, per germline (reference sequence). CDR3 region: CSARGASEGTETQYF. As DNA, the CDR3 is TGCAGTGCTAGAGGGGCGTCCGAGGGAACGGAGACCCAGTACTTC.

The V and J genes are TRBV12-3 or TRBV12-4 and TRBJ2-3, with TRBD2 matching 12 bases. Trimming cost V 6 bases and J 6 bases; bases outside gene matches: 10. The CDR3 loop spans 16 amino acids. The CDR3 is CASRTLAGGYGDTQYF. Here the CDR3 DNA reads TGTGCCAGCAGAACTCTAGCGGGGGGGTATGGTGATACGCAGTATTTT.

The chain couples TRBV6-5 to TRBJ1-2; D might be TRBD1 (5 bases). CDR1 and CDR2 from the germline V gene are MNHEY and SVGAGI. CDR3 size: 15 residues. Trimming shortened V by 2 bases and J by 1 base, and 11 bases separated the two germline ends. The DNA for the CDR3 is TGTGCCAGCAGTTACGGGCAGGGTTTTAACTATGGCTACACCTTC. It is translated as CASSYGQGFNYGYTF.

The chain couples TRBV7-9 to TRBJ1-3, with 8 bases lining up with TRBD1. The CDR3 extends over 15 amino acids. The trim removed 2 bases at V and 7 bases at J, leaving 7 bases unmatched. Per germline, CDR1 SEHNR and CDR2 FQNEAQ (reference sequence). CDR3 sequence: CASSLIGQGQNTIYF. The CDR3 DNA reads TGTGCCAGCAGCTTAATAGGACAGGGACAGAACACCATATATTTT.

The V gene is TRBV7-2, the J gene TRBJ1-5, with D uncertain. Between the trimmed V and J ends, which lost 3 bases and 7 bases, there was a span of 10 bases. CDR1 is SGHTA, CDR2 FQGNSA, per germline. The CDR3 length is 13 residues. CDR3: CASSLEPEQPQHF. Written as DNA, the CDR3 is TGTGCCAGCAGCTTGGAGCCAGAGCAGCCCCAGCATTTT. Supplemented by reference TRBV7-2 and TRBJ1-5, the full variable domain reads GAGVSQSPSNKVTEKGKDVELRCDPISGHTALYWYRQSLGQGLEFLIYFQGNSAPDKSGLPSDRFSAERTGGSVSTLTIQRTQQEDSAVYLCASSLEPEQPQHFGDGTRLSIL.

The chain combines TRBV7-2 with TRBJ1-5, with D unresolved. Per the germline V gene, CDR1 is SGHTA and CDR2 is FQGNSA. The CDR3 loop spans 17 amino acids. V was clipped by 3 bases and J by 0 bases, with 15 bases between them. The CDR3 coding sequence is TGTGCCAGCAGCTTGGACTCCGCTACGTATAGCAATCAGCCCCAGCATTTT. Protein: CASSLDSATYSNQPQHF.

The rearrangement links TRBV20-1 to TRBJ2-1, with D perhaps TRBD1 (6 bases). The CDR3 sequence is 17 residues long. CDR1 and CDR2 from the germline V gene are DFQATT and SNEGSKA (reference sequence). V was shortened by 1 base and J by 7 bases, with 23 bases between the two germline ends. The chain's CDR3 is CSARAGMAGVFVNEQFF. The CDR3 bases are TGCAGTGCTAGAGCTGGTATGGCAGGGGTGTTTGTTAATGAGCAGTTCTTC.

This chain links TRBV14 with TRBJ1-1; 8 bases match TRBD1. This CDR3 comprises 15 residues. The V gene end was trimmed by 4 bases and the J gene end by 5 bases; junction bases not matched to a gene: 9. The germline gives CDR1 SGHDN, CDR2 FVKESK. The CDR3 sequence: CASSPMGRGRTEAFF. CDR3 nucleotide sequence: TGTGCCAGCAGCCCCATGGGCAGGGGGCGGACTGAAGCTTTCTTT.

By its share, this clonotype is large. The V call is TRBV20-1, the J call TRBJ1-2; possible D gene TRBD1, 5 bases. This CDR3 is built from 15 residues. Germline V CDR1 and CDR2: DFQATT, SNEGSKA (reference sequence). V dropped 0 bases and J dropped 5 bases, with 16 bases sitting between them. CDR3 nucleotides: TGCAGTGCTAGAGACACGGATGGGGGGAATTATGGCTACACCTTC. This sequence encodes CSARDTDGGNYGYTF.

Within the sample, this clonotype is large. This chain uses TRBV4-1 with TRBJ1-6; D is ambiguous. Trimming took off 0 bases at V and 10 bases at J, with 19 bases between the two ends. Per the germline V gene, CDR1 is MGHRA and CDR2 is YSYEKL. The CDR3 has 17 residues. CDR3 region: CASSQESRYMSRSPLHF. The CDR3 DNA follows: TGCGCCAGCAGCCAAGAGTCTAGATACATGTCTCGGTCACCCCTCCACTTT.

The chain has TRBV30 and TRBJ1-1, with 7 bases identical to TRBD1. Unmatched junction bases numbered 6, after V lost 2 bases and J lost 0 bases. In germline, CDR1 is GTSNPN, CDR2 SVGIG (reference sequence). This CDR3 has 15 residues. The CDR3 spells CAWSPLGQMNTEAFF. The CDR3 bases are TGTGCCTGGAGTCCTTTGGGACAGATGAACACTGAAGCTTTCTTT.